The rows below give T cell receptor beta chains drawn from one sample of a study of vaccination effects on CD4 cells after COVID-19. Their antigen targets remain unknown. Method: immunoSEQ multiplex PCR; TCRdb's copy keeps in-frame clones and lacks some. The table lists tens of thousands of clones, 75% to 80% of them singletons. The specimen was CD4+ T cells from PBMCs cultured without peptide, collected before COVID-19 vaccination. These receptors were collected from a human donor who received a COVID-19 vaccine. Both conserved end residues are part of each CDR3. A D gene is named only where the DNA matches it firmly. A row's size may be missing; if present it is once, few, many or a size class.

clone size: -; D gene: TRBD1; J gene: TRBJ1-1; V gene: TRBV5-6; CDR3 DNA: TGTGCCAGCAGCTGGGGTATCGGGACAGACATGAACACTGAAGCTTTCTTT; CDR3 protein: CASSWGIGTDMNTEAFF
clone size: -; D gene: -; J gene: TRBJ1-2; V gene: TRBV19; CDR3 DNA: TGTGCCAGTAGTGTCGAACAGGGTAACTATGGCTACACCTTC; CDR3 protein: CASSVEQGNYGYTF
clone size: few; D gene: -; J gene: TRBJ1-5; V gene: TRBV2; CDR3 DNA: TGTGCCAGCAGTGATGAGGGTAGGCAGCCCCAGCATTTT; CDR3 protein: CASSDEGRQPQHF
clone size: -; D gene: -; J gene: TRBJ1-3; V gene: TRBV12-5; CDR3 DNA: TGTGCTAGTGGTTTGGCCCTACAGGGAGGTCCTGGAAACACCATATATTTT; CDR3 protein: CASGLALQGGPGNTIYF
clone size: once; D gene: TRBD2; J gene: TRBJ2-2; V gene: TRBV6-2/TRBV6-3; CDR3 DNA: TGTGCCAGCAGCAGGGGACTAGCGGGCCCCACCGGGGAGCTGTTTTTT; CDR3 protein: CASSRGLAGPTGELFF
clone size: few; D gene: -; J gene: TRBJ1-3; V gene: TRBV10-2; CDR3 DNA: TGCGCCAGCAGTGAGTCGGGCAGCCCAGGCTCCGGAAACACCATATATTTT; CDR3 protein: CASSESGSPGSGNTIYF
clone size: -; D gene: -; J gene: TRBJ1-1; V gene: TRBV5-1; CDR3 DNA: TGCGCCAGCAGCACGGGGACATCCAACACTGAAGCTTTCTTT; CDR3 protein: CASSTGTSNTEAFF
clone size: -; D gene: -; J gene: TRBJ2-3; V gene: TRBV7-3; CDR3 DNA: TGTGCCAGCCAGTCGGGGTTGCAGTATTTT; CDR3 protein: CASQSGLQYF
clone size: -; D gene: -; J gene: TRBJ1-1; V gene: TRBV5-3; CDR3 DNA: TGTGCCAGAAGCGTGACAGCCTATTCCGTCGGGGCTTTCTTT; CDR3 protein: CARSVTAYSVGAFF
clone size: -; D gene: -; J gene: TRBJ2-6; V gene: TRBV5-1; CDR3 DNA: TGCGCCAGCAGCTCTCTCCTAGCTAGTGGGGCCAACGTCCTGACTTTC; CDR3 protein: CASSSLLASGANVLTF
clone size: -; D gene: TRBD1; J gene: TRBJ2-2; V gene: TRBV27; CDR3 DNA: TGTGCCAGCAAACCGGACAGGGTGGGTGGCACCGGGGAGCTGTTTTTT; CDR3 protein: CASKPDRVGGTGELFF
clone size: -; D gene: -; J gene: TRBJ2-3; V gene: TRBV6-5; CDR3 DNA: TGTGCCAGCAGGGGGCGCGATCGTACAGATACGCAGTATTTT; CDR3 protein: CASRGRDRTDTQYF
clone size: -; D gene: TRBD2; J gene: TRBJ2-1; V gene: TRBV24-1; CDR3 DNA: TGTGCCACCAGTGACCATCGCCAGCGGGGGGGCCTAGGGGAGCAGTTCTTC; CDR3 protein: CATSDHRQRGGLGEQFF
clone size: few; D gene: -; J gene: TRBJ2-2; V gene: TRBV4-3; CDR3 DNA: TGCGCCAGCAGCCAAGAAGCGCTATCGGCCGGGGAGCTGTTTTTT; CDR3 protein: CASSQEALSAGELFF
clone size: few; D gene: -; J gene: TRBJ1-5; V gene: TRBV24-1; CDR3 DNA: TGTGCCACCAGTGGTCCAGGGCGAAGCAATCAGCCCCAGCATTTT; CDR3 protein: CATSGPGRSNQPQHF
clone size: once; D gene: TRBD2; J gene: TRBJ2-5; V gene: TRBV27; CDR3 DNA: TGTGCCAGCAGTAAACTAGCGGGGGGGCTGGAGACCCAGTACTTC; CDR3 protein: CASSKLAGGLETQYF
clone size: -; D gene: -; J gene: TRBJ2-2; V gene: TRBV5-1; CDR3 DNA: TGCGCCAGCAGCTTGATGGAGGGGTGGGACACCGGGGAGCTGTTTTTT; CDR3 protein: CASSLMEGWDTGELFF
clone size: -; D gene: TRBD2; J gene: TRBJ2-5; V gene: TRBV5-6; CDR3 DNA: TGTGCCAGCAGCTTGGTTAGCGGGGGGAGAGAGACCCAGTACTTC; CDR3 protein: CASSLVSGGRETQYF
clone size: -; D gene: -; J gene: TRBJ2-3; V gene: TRBV5-1; CDR3 DNA: TGCGCCAGCAGCTTGGCGGGACACCCAGAGGGAGATACGCAGTATTTT; CDR3 protein: CASSLAGHPEGDTQYF
clone size: -; D gene: -; J gene: TRBJ2-1; V gene: TRBV4-3; CDR3 DNA: TGCGCCAGCAGCCATTTTCAGGTCTCTGATGAGCAGTTCTTC; CDR3 protein: CASSHFQVSDEQFF
clone size: -; D gene: TRBD1; J gene: TRBJ1-5; V gene: TRBV6-2/TRBV6-3; CDR3 DNA: TGTGCCAGCAGCCCCGGGACAGGGGTTCAGCCCCAGCATTTT; CDR3 protein: CASSPGTGVQPQHF
clone size: once; D gene: -; J gene: TRBJ1-4; V gene: TRBV7-8; CDR3 DNA: TGTGCCAGCAGCTCCGACAGACTTTCTAATGAAAAACTGTTTTTT; CDR3 protein: CASSSDRLSNEKLFF
clone size: -; D gene: TRBD1; J gene: TRBJ1-2; V gene: TRBV7-2; CDR3 DNA: TGTGCCAGCAGCTTCTCGGGACAGGGCTCCCTTAACTATGGCTACACCTTC; CDR3 protein: CASSFSGQGSLNYGYTF
clone size: once; D gene: -; J gene: TRBJ2-5; V gene: TRBV5-5; CDR3 DNA: TGTGCCAGCACGCCTTTAGATGGGGCCGAGACCCAGTACTTC; CDR3 protein: CASTPLDGAETQYF
clone size: -; D gene: TRBD1; J gene: TRBJ2-5; V gene: TRBV6-4; CDR3 DNA: TGTGCCAGCAGTGATACGGGTCAGGGGGCCGAAGAGACCCAGTACTTC; CDR3 protein: CASSDTGQGAEETQYF
clone size: -; D gene: -; J gene: TRBJ2-3; V gene: TRBV7-3; CDR3 DNA: TGTGCCAGCAGCTCTACGGGGTGGGGGGCAGATACGCAGTATTTT; CDR3 protein: CASSSTGWGADTQYF
clone size: once; D gene: -; J gene: TRBJ1-4; V gene: TRBV6-5; CDR3 DNA: TGTGCCAGCACTCGAAGTGGATTCATCCCTGAAAAACTGTTTTTT; CDR3 protein: CASTRSGFIPEKLFF
clone size: -; D gene: -; J gene: TRBJ1-2; V gene: TRBV3-1/TRBV3-2; CDR3 DNA: TGTGCCAGCAGCCAAGAAAACTATGGCTACACCTTC; CDR3 protein: CASSQENYGYTF
clone size: -; D gene: -; J gene: TRBJ2-5; V gene: TRBV5-1; CDR3 DNA: TGCGCCAGCAGCTTGGGTGTAGGAGAGACCCAGTACTTC; CDR3 protein: CASSLGVGETQYF
clone size: few; D gene: -; J gene: TRBJ1-4; V gene: TRBV7-3; CDR3 DNA: TGTGCCAGCAGCTTACCTCCGAGGGATGGGGAAAAACTGTTTTTT; CDR3 protein: CASSLPPRDGEKLFF
clone size: -; D gene: -; J gene: TRBJ2-3; V gene: TRBV6-1; CDR3 DNA: TGTGCCAGCAGTGAATTGGTGGGGAGGCCAGATACGCAGTATTTT; CDR3 protein: CASSELVGRPDTQYF
clone size: once; D gene: -; J gene: TRBJ1-3; V gene: TRBV2; CDR3 DNA: TGTGCCAGCAGTGACGGGGTTGGAAACACCATATATTTT; CDR3 protein: CASSDGVGNTIYF
clone size: -; D gene: -; J gene: TRBJ1-3; V gene: TRBV29-1; CDR3 DNA: TGCAGCGTTGAGAGGGGATCCGGAAACACCATATATTTT; CDR3 protein: CSVERGSGNTIYF
clone size: once; D gene: -; J gene: TRBJ2-1; V gene: TRBV7-2; CDR3 DNA: TGTGCCAGCAGCCCCCCAACGGACAGAGAAAAGCAGTTCTTC; CDR3 protein: CASSPPTDREKQFF
clone size: -; D gene: TRBD2; J gene: TRBJ2-3; V gene: TRBV29-1; CDR3 DNA: TGCAGCGTGCCCCCCGGGCTAGCGGCCCTTGGAGATACGCAGTATTTT; CDR3 protein: CSVPPGLAALGDTQYF
clone size: -; D gene: -; J gene: TRBJ1-2; V gene: TRBV29-1; CDR3 DNA: TGCAGCGGGGGGGAGGCTACTAACTATGGCTACACCTTC; CDR3 protein: CSGGEATNYGYTF
clone size: -; D gene: TRBD1; J gene: TRBJ1-1; V gene: TRBV7-3; CDR3 DNA: TGTGCCAGCAGCCTGAGACAGGGAACTGAAGCTTTCTTT; CDR3 protein: CASSLRQGTEAFF
clone size: once; D gene: TRBD2; J gene: TRBJ2-3; V gene: TRBV10-3; CDR3 DNA: TGTGCCACCCAAGCGGGGGGGACCACAGATACGCAGTATTTT; CDR3 protein: CATQAGGTTDTQYF
clone size: -; D gene: TRBD2; J gene: TRBJ2-1; V gene: TRBV5-1; CDR3 DNA: TGCGCCAGCAGCTTGGATGGCGGGGGGAGCTCCTACAATGAGCAGTTCTTC; CDR3 protein: CASSLDGGGSSYNEQFF
clone size: few; D gene: TRBD1; J gene: TRBJ1-2; V gene: TRBV6-5; CDR3 DNA: TGTGCCTCCTCGGACAGGGCCTCCTATGGCTACACCTTC; CDR3 protein: CASSDRASYGYTF
clone size: -; D gene: -; J gene: TRBJ1-5; V gene: TRBV21-1; CDR3 DNA: TGTGCCAGCAGCAATTTTATCGGACAAAGAAAAAAAGGCAATCAGCCCCAGCATTTT; CDR3 protein: CASSNFIGQRKKGNQPQHF
clone size: -; D gene: -; J gene: TRBJ2-3; V gene: TRBV12-5; CDR3 DNA: TGTGCTAGTGGGTCGGGGGGCCGGAGCACAGATACGCAGTATTTT; CDR3 protein: CASGSGGRSTDTQYF
clone size: -; D gene: TRBD1; J gene: TRBJ1-5; V gene: TRBV30; CDR3 DNA: TGTGCCTGGAGTCGACAGGGGGATCAGCCCCAGCATTTT; CDR3 protein: CAWSRQGDQPQHF
clone size: -; D gene: TRBD2; J gene: TRBJ2-5; V gene: TRBV28; CDR3 DNA: TGTGCCAGCAGTCGCGCGGGGGGCCTGGGGGAGACCCAGTACTTC; CDR3 protein: CASSRAGGLGETQYF
clone size: -; D gene: -; J gene: TRBJ1-6; V gene: TRBV14; CDR3 DNA: TGTGCCAGCAGCCAAGACGGGGCGCGGAGGAATTCACCCCTCCACTTT; CDR3 protein: CASSQDGARRNSPLHF
clone size: few; D gene: -; J gene: TRBJ1-1; V gene: TRBV20-1; CDR3 DNA: TGCAGTGCTAGTCATCGGGCAGGGCCGAACACTGAAGCTTTCTTT; CDR3 protein: CSASHRAGPNTEAFF
clone size: -; D gene: TRBD1; J gene: TRBJ1-2; V gene: TRBV5-1; CDR3 DNA: TGCGCCAGCAGCAGGTCCGGGACAGAAAACTATGGCTACACCTTC; CDR3 protein: CASSRSGTENYGYTF
clone size: -; D gene: -; J gene: TRBJ1-5; V gene: TRBV6-5; CDR3 DNA: TGTGCCAGCAGTTCGGAGGGCCTATTGAGCAATCAGCCCCAGCATTTT; CDR3 protein: CASSSEGLLSNQPQHF
clone size: few; D gene: TRBD1; J gene: TRBJ2-1; V gene: TRBV6-5; CDR3 DNA: TGTGCCAGCGCCAGGGACAGGGGGCTAAATGAGCAGTTCTTC; CDR3 protein: CASARDRGLNEQFF
clone size: -; D gene: -; J gene: TRBJ1-1; V gene: TRBV5-5; CDR3 DNA: TGTGCCAGCAGCCCCCAAATGGAAGACACTGAAGCTTTCTTT; CDR3 protein: CASSPQMEDTEAFF
clone size: once; D gene: TRBD1; J gene: TRBJ1-1; V gene: TRBV7-2; CDR3 DNA: TGTGCCAGCAGCTTAACCGGGACAGCCTACACTGAAGCTTTCTTT; CDR3 protein: CASSLTGTAYTEAFF
clone size: -; D gene: -; J gene: TRBJ2-5; V gene: TRBV5-1; CDR3 DNA: TGCGCCAGCAGCCCGACAGCCCAAGAGACCCAGTACTTC; CDR3 protein: CASSPTAQETQYF
clone size: -; D gene: -; J gene: TRBJ2-3; V gene: TRBV7-2; CDR3 DNA: TGTGCCAGCACCTCCTCAGATACGCAGTATTTT; CDR3 protein: CASTSSDTQYF
clone size: -; D gene: -; J gene: TRBJ2-4; V gene: TRBV11-1; CDR3 DNA: TGTGCCAGCAGCCCCGGGGTTGGGGTCGCCAAAAACATTCAGTACTTC; CDR3 protein: CASSPGVGVAKNIQYF